This is a list of T cell receptor beta chains from one sample in a study of blood T cells in healthy people across ages. TCRdb processed the 5' RACE reads anew with MiXCR; each CDR3 protein has one entry. This sample has roughly 560,000 distinct CDR3 sequences, with around 24% found just once. In addition, the sample was reused for a study of T cells of mothers and their children.

The specimen was blood. All receptors come from a boy between 10 and 17 years old in good health. CDR3s include the opening cysteine and the closing phenylalanine or tryptophan. Each record gives: V gene, J gene, clone size, D gene, CDR3 protein, CDR3 DNA. A D gene is named only where the DNA matches it firmly. Clone sizes are given selectively: once, few, many, or a class where the clone is expanded.

>TRBV19|TRBJ2-3|-|TRBD2
CASSKRLAGTDTQYF
TGTGCCAGTAGTAAACGACTAGCGGGGACAGATACGCAGTATTTT
>TRBV9|TRBJ2-3|-|-
CASSVLSVTDTQYF
TGTGCCAGCAGCGTACTTAGCGTGACAGATACGCAGTATTTT
>TRBV27|TRBJ2-1|few|TRBD2
CASSSSLRGTSNEQFF
TGTGCCAGCAGCAGCTCATTGCGGGGGACTAGCAATGAGCAGTTCTTC
>TRBV7-8|TRBJ2-6|few|-
CASRPLRAYTGANVLTF
TGTGCCAGTCGTCCCCTTAGGGCCTACACGGGGGCCAACGTCCTGACTTTC
>TRBV6-6|TRBJ2-7|few|-
CASSYQYYEQYF
TGTGCCAGCAGTTACCAATACTACGAGCAGTACTTC
>TRBV6-2/TRBV6-3|TRBJ1-5|once|-
CASSPLDGNQPQHF
TGTGCCAGCAGTCCCCTAGACGGAAATCAGCCCCAGCATTTT
>TRBV28|TRBJ2-7|few|-
CASSYQADRYEQYF
TGTGCCAGCAGCTATCAGGCGGACCGCTACGAGCAGTACTTC
>TRBV6-2/TRBV6-3|TRBJ2-3|-|-
CASRKAGRVYPTDTQYF
TGTGCCAGCAGGAAGGCAGGGCGGGTATACCCCACAGATACGCAGTATTTT
>TRBV28|TRBJ1-2|-|TRBD1
CASRKRQGGGYTF
TGTGCCAGCAGAAAGAGACAGGGCGGAGGCTACACCTTC
>TRBV28|TRBJ2-3|few|-
CASSLGPLGDTQYF
TGTGCCAGCAGTTTGGGACCCTTGGGGGATACGCAGTATTTT
>TRBV5-6|TRBJ2-7|few|-
CASSLIARRHEQYF
TGTGCCAGCAGCTTGATCGCCAGAAGGCACGAGCAGTACTTC
>TRBV7-2|TRBJ1-4|-|TRBD1
CASSGAGTGGNEKLFF
TGTGCCAGCAGTGGGGCAGGGACAGGGGGCAATGAAAAACTGTTTTTT
>TRBV4-3|TRBJ2-7|few|-
CASSQDWGSTYEQYF
TGCGCCAGCAGCCAAGATTGGGGCAGCACCTACGAGCAGTACTTC
>TRBV28|TRBJ2-7|-|-
CASSARLVLYEQYF
TGTGCCAGCAGCGCTCGACTAGTTCTCTACGAGCAGTACTTC
>TRBV28|TRBJ2-7|few|-
CASKEGGTPYEQCF
TGTGCCAGCAAGGAGGGGGGGACCCCCTACGAGCAGTGCTTC
>TRBV11-2|TRBJ2-7|-|TRBD1
CASSRLFGTVTYEQYF
TGTGCCAGCAGCCGACTCTTCGGGACAGTTACCTACGAGCAGTACTTC
>TRBV30|TRBJ2-5|-|-
CAWSEDQETQYF
TGTGCCTGGAGTGAAGACCAAGAGACCCAGTACTTC
>TRBV14|TRBJ2-1|few|-
CASSPQPWGPSSYNEQFF
TGTGCCAGCAGCCCTCAACCGTGGGGTCCTAGCTCCTACAATGAGCAGTTCTTC
>TRBV11-2|TRBJ2-5|-|TRBD2
CASGTSGRAWETQYF
TGTGCCAGCGGCACAAGCGGGAGGGCCTGGGAGACCCAGTACTTC
>TRBV6-2/TRBV6-3|TRBJ1-1|-|-
CASSYATFGEYTEAFF
TGTGCCAGCAGTTATGCGACTTTCGGGGAATACACTGAAGCTTTCTTT
>TRBV20-1|TRBJ2-7|-|-
CSANIRGRQNEQYF
TGCAGTGCTAACATACGGGGCAGACAGAACGAGCAGTACTTC
>TRBV20-1|TRBJ2-5|few|-
CSATEGPAGWETQYF
TGCAGTGCTACCGAGGGTCCAGCCGGATGGGAGACCCAGTACTTC
>TRBV7-2|TRBJ2-3|few|-
CASSLGTVTSTDTQYF
TGTGCCAGCAGCCTTGGGACGGTTACTAGCACAGATACGCAGTATTTT
>TRBV18|TRBJ2-1|-|-
CASSPRSTEQFF
TGTGCCAGCTCCCCCAGATCTACTGAGCAGTTCTTC
>TRBV6-1|TRBJ2-3|-|-
CASQSGTSTDTQYF
TGTGCCAGCCAAAGCGGAACTAGCACAGATACGCAGTATTTT
>TRBV7-3|TRBJ2-1|few|TRBD2
CASSPTMGRGDPEQFF
TGTGCCAGCAGCCCAACGATGGGGCGGGGGGACCCTGAGCAGTTCTTC
>TRBV6-5|TRBJ1-3|-|-
CASSRRGDPGNTIYF
TGTGCCAGCAGTAGAAGAGGGGATCCTGGAAACACCATATATTTT
>TRBV29-1|TRBJ1-2|-|-
CSVGTNYGYTF
TGCAGCGTTGGGACGAACTATGGCTACACCTTC
>TRBV28|TRBJ2-7|-|-
CASSLFDGGVDEQYF
TGTGCCAGCAGTTTATTCGATGGGGGCGTCGACGAGCAGTACTTC
>TRBV5-6|TRBJ2-6|few|-
CASSLGATGANVLTF
TGTGCCAGCAGCTTAGGCGCTACCGGGGCCAACGTCCTGACTTTC
>TRBV11-2|TRBJ1-3|few|-
CASSPVLSGNTIYF
TGTGCCAGCAGCCCCGTCCTCTCTGGAAACACCATATATTTT
>TRBV20-1|TRBJ2-7|-|TRBD2
CSEMSGRSSYEQYF
TGCAGTGAAATGAGCGGGAGGAGCTCCTACGAGCAGTACTTC
>TRBV12-3/TRBV12-4|TRBJ1-1|-|-
CASSFLGSLGARTEAFF
TGTGCCAGCAGTTTCTTAGGTAGTTTGGGCGCGCGAACTGAAGCTTTCTTT
>TRBV6-6|TRBJ2-7|few|TRBD2
CASSYGPGREYEQYF
TGTGCCAGCAGTTACGGGCCGGGGAGGGAATACGAGCAGTACTTC